Listed below are T cell receptor beta chains from one sample, sequenced in a study of beta chain features in type 1 diabetes. The assay was immunoSEQ multiplex PCR, and TCRdb's table has in-frame clones only and misses some. The sample contains roughly 220,000 clones, 16% of which appear only once. The material sequenced was naive CD4+ T cells from blood. The receptors here all came from a young man with type 1 diabetes. The CDR3 runs from the conserved cysteine through the conserved F or W. Each record gives: J gene, V gene, clone size, D gene, CDR3 DNA, CDR3 protein. The D gene is left open where the match is weak. The size entry is marked missing in some rows and otherwise reads once, few, many or a size class.

>TRBJ2-5|TRBV28|-|-
TGTGCCAGCAGCGAGATGGAGACCCAGTACTTC
CASSEMETQYF
>TRBJ2-3|TRBV15|few|-
TGTGCCACCAGGAGTGGGTTTGGCGATACGCAGTATTTT
CATRSGFGDTQYF
>TRBJ2-3|TRBV7-2|-|-
TGTGCCAGCAGCCGACAGTCTAGCACAGATACGCAGTATTTT
CASSRQSSTDTQYF
>TRBJ1-5|TRBV9|-|-
TGTGCCAGCAGCGTAGCGGCAGGGATTAATCAGCCCCAGCATTTT
CASSVAAGINQPQHF
>TRBJ2-6|TRBV29-1|few|-
TGCAGCGTTTTTCCAACTGGGGCCAACGTCCTGACTTTC
CSVFPTGANVLTF
>TRBJ2-7|TRBV13|-|TRBD1
TGTGCCAGCAGCGTCCGACAGGGTTCTTACGAGCAGTACTTC
CASSVRQGSYEQYF
>TRBJ2-5|TRBV7-8|-|-
TGTGCCAGCAGCCCAAGATATTCGGGGGCGGGAGAGACCCAGTACTTC
CASSPRYSGAGETQYF
>TRBJ2-2|TRBV23-1|few|-
TGCGCCAGCAGTCAATCGTGGGCTCACACCGGGGAGCTGTTTTTT
CASSQSWAHTGELFF
>TRBJ2-5|TRBV5-6|few|TRBD2
TGTGCCAGCAAGCAGGGTTTCGTGGGAGGGAGTCAAGAGACCCAGTACTTC
CASKQGFVGGSQETQYF
>TRBJ2-5|TRBV19|few|TRBD1
TGTGCCAGTAGTATGCCAGGGGGTCCTTCTCAAGAGACCCAGTACTTC
CASSMPGGPSQETQYF
>TRBJ1-5|TRBV28|few|-
TGTGCCAGCAACCCGGGACAACGGTCGGAGCCCCAGCATTTT
CASNPGQRSEPQHF
>TRBJ2-5|TRBV4-3|-|-
TGCGCCAGCAGCCAAGGACCCCTTCGGGGGGAGACCCAGTACTTC
CASSQGPLRGETQYF
>TRBJ2-1|TRBV19|few|-
TGTGCCAGTAGTCCCCCCGGGGGCGGGAGACGGAATGAGCAGTTCTTC
CASSPPGGGRRNEQFF
>TRBJ1-2|TRBV25-1|-|TRBD1
TGTGCCAGCAGTGAGAGACAGGGATACGGCTACACCTTC
CASSERQGYGYTF